Presented here are 19 T cell receptor beta chains from one specimen sequenced in a study of blood T cells in healthy people across ages. A sample-barcoded 5' primer and a J-beta primer mix were used in a second PCR of roughly 7 to 12 cycles. TCRdb re-called the 5' RACE reads with MiXCR, one entry per CDR3 protein. Found here are roughly 800,000 distinct CDR3 sequences, roughly 64% of them singletons; the top ten hold around 20%. Sequencing input: blood. Every receptor here comes from a man aged 25 to 40 in good health.

This clonotype came up many times. The chain is built from TRBV12-3 or TRBV12-4 and TRBJ2-5; weak D call: TRBD2 (5 bases). V was cut by 4 bases and J by 1 base, with 10 bases left in between. This CDR3 spans 14 amino acids. The CDR3 is CASSSSGLQETQYF. CDR3 coding DNA: TGTGCCAGCAGTTCCAGCGGACTCCAAGAGACCCAGTACTTC.

This clonotype showed up just a few times. The rearrangement links TRBV6-1 to TRBJ2-2; D gene unclear. Germline loops: CDR1 MNHNS, CDR2 SASEGT. V was clipped by 6 bases and J by 1 base, with 9 bases between them. CDR3 length equals 14 residues. The CDR3 DNA is TGTGCCAGCAGGGGAAGTGTGAACACCGGGGAGCTGTTTTTT. It encodes CASRGSVNTGELFF.

This sequence joins TRBV12-3 or TRBV12-4 and TRBJ1-2; D may be TRBD1 (6 bases). CDR3 length: 16 amino acids. Between the trimmed V and J ends, which lost 4 bases and 6 bases, there was a span of 21 bases. This CDR3 is CASSSLWAGDSNGYTF. The CDR3 nucleotides are TGTGCCAGCAGTTCGTTATGGGCAGGGGATTCCAATGGCTACACCTTC.

The chain joins TRBV6-5 to TRBJ2-4, with D uncertain. The better agreement between TRBJ2-5 and the DNA end casts doubt on the J call. The CDR3 is 14 residues long. Germline assignment: CDR1 MNHEY and CDR2 SVGAGI. CDR3 residues: CASSYQLSQETQYF. The DNA for the CDR3 is TGTGCCAGCAGTTATCAGCTTTCCCAAGAGACCCAGTACTTC.

J is TRBJ2-3 and V is TRBV20-1; TRBD2 aligns across 13 bases. J gave up 2 bases and V 1 base, and 9 bases lay outside the gene matches. The CDR3 covers 18 residues. Germline V gene data show CDR1 as DFQATT and CDR2 as SNEGSKA (reference sequence). The CDR3 region has the DNA TGCAGTGCTAGAGGGACTAGCGGGAGCCTTGCGTCCACAGATACGCAGTATTTT. Its translation: CSARGTSGSLASTDTQYF.

This clonotype has only one observation. One end of the junction varies from germline; a read error may be responsible. The chain combines TRBV6-1 with TRBJ1-2, with D hard to call. The germline CDR1 and CDR2 sequences are MNHNS and SASEGT. CDR3 length equals 14 residues. This CDR3 is CASRPRSSNYGYTF. DNA for the CDR3: TGTGCCAGCAGGCCCAGGTCCTCTAACTACGGCTACACCTTC.

The rearrangement joins TRBV28 to TRBJ2-4, with 9 bases fitting TRBD2. The J call may not be correct, given that the DNA end is closer to TRBJ2-7. Germline lookup yields CDR1 MDHEN and CDR2 SYDVKM. The CDR3 runs to 17 residues. The CDR3, as DNA: TGTGCCAGCAGCCTCACCCTCGGGCTAGCGGGACATGACGAGCAGTACTTC. Its translation is CASSLTLGLAGHDEQYF.

The rearrangement joins TRBV20-1 to TRBJ2-1, with 11 bases matching TRBD2. Trimming removed 2 bases from V and 5 bases from J; junction bases left unmatched: 8. The CDR3 loop spans 16 amino acids. Germline CDR1 is DFQATT and CDR2 is SNEGSKA (reference sequence). For the CDR3, the DNA is TGCAGTGCTAGACCCCCCGGACTAGCGGGCAACAATGAGCAGTTCTTC. Its translation: CSARPPGLAGNNEQFF.

CDR3 DNA sequence: TGTGCCACCTTCCAGGGGGCCTATGACGAGCAGTACTTC. It encodes CATFQGAYDEQYF. The rearrangement uses TRBV6-2 or TRBV6-3 and TRBJ2-7, with TRBD1 matching 8 bases. The CDR3 is 13 amino acids. Germline V gene lookup returns CDR1 MNHEY and CDR2 SVGEGT. The junction had 10 bases not matched to a gene; V was cut back by 10 bases and J by 5 bases.

J is TRBJ2-7 and V is TRBV5-1; no firm D call. This CDR3 has 14 residues. Germline V CDR1 and CDR2: SGHRS, YFSETQ. Between the trimmed V and J ends, which lost 0 bases and 0 bases, there was a span of 7 bases. The CDR3 protein is CASSLGSDSYEQYF. The CDR3 DNA reads TGCGCCAGCAGCTTGGGATCAGACTCCTACGAGCAGTACTTC.

The V gene is TRBV28, the J gene TRBJ2-5, with 10 bases fitting TRBD2. Gene TRBJ2-7 matches the end of the DNA better, so the J call may be wrong. CDR1 MDHEN and CDR2 SYDVKM come from the germline V gene. The CDR3 extends over 18 amino acids. CDR3 nucleotides: TGTGCCAGCAGTTTCCCAGGGAGCGGGAGGGCCATTTCAGGCGAGCAGTACTTC. Amino acids: CASSFPGSGRAISGEQYF.

The gene calls are TRBV12-3 or TRBV12-4 and TRBJ1-3, with D maybe TRBD1 (5 bases). CDR3 length: 19 residues. V gave up 3 bases and J gave up 0 bases, with 21 bases separating them. The CDR3, as DNA: TGTGCCAGCAGTTTCTCGGCAGGGACGGCCGCCTCCTCTGGAAACACCATATATTTT. It is translated as CASSFSAGTAASSGNTIYF.

This clonotype was seen more than once but under ten times. The V and J genes are TRBV7-2 and TRBJ2-6; D is undetermined. V lost 5 bases, J lost 0 bases, and 8 bases lay in between. The germline CDR1 and CDR2 sequences are SGHTA and FQGNSA. The CDR3 has 15 amino acids. The chain's CDR3 is CASSRDPSGANVLTF. In DNA, the CDR3 is TGTGCCAGCAGCAGAGATCCCTCTGGGGCCAACGTCCTGACTTTC. Using reference TRBV7-2 and TRBJ2-6 for the parts outside the CDR3, the full variable domain is GAGVSQSPSNKVTEKGKDVELRCDPISGHTALYWYRQSLGQGLEFLIYFQGNSAPDKSGLPSDRFSAERTGGSVSTLTIQRTQQEDSAVYLCASSRDPSGANVLTFGAGSRLTVL.

This chain links TRBV6-1 with TRBJ2-5; the D is unclear. The last part of the DNA fits TRBJ2-7 better; the J call may be wrong. Germline loops: CDR1 MNHNS, CDR2 SASEGT. The CDR3 runs to 16 residues. The DNA for the CDR3 is TGTGCCAGCAGTGAGGGTATTCCCCAGCAAACCTACGAGCAGTACTTC. It translates to CASSEGIPQQTYEQYF.

The CDR3 here is CASSFYRGRGQPPYEQYF. The CDR3 DNA is TGTGCCAGCAGTTTCTACCGGGGTCGGGGCCAGCCCCCCTACGAGCAGTACTTC. The gene calls are TRBV27 and TRBJ2-7, with D perhaps being TRBD1 or TRBD2 (5 bases each). CDR1 is MNHEY, CDR2 SMNVEV, per germline (reference sequence). CDR3 length: 18 amino acids. Trimming removed 3 bases at V and 2 bases at J, with 23 bases between.

This chain links TRBV12-3 or TRBV12-4 with TRBJ2-5; D perhaps matches TRBD2 (5 bases). The CDR3 sequence is 13 residues long. The V end was cut by 3 bases, the J end by 5 bases, with 10 bases between. The CDR3 loop is CASSFALAETQYF. The DNA of the CDR3 is TGTGCCAGCAGTTTCGCCCTAGCTGAGACCCAGTACTTC.

The rearrangement uses TRBV6-1 and TRBJ2-1, with D perhaps matching TRBD1 or TRBD2 (5 bases each). V lost 6 bases and J lost 7, with 13 bases in between. There are 13 residues in the CDR3. Germline CDR1 and CDR2: MNHNS and SASEGT. Here the CDR3 reads CASRAGWGNEQFF. The CDR3 coding sequence is TGTGCCAGCAGGGCAGGGTGGGGGAATGAGCAGTTCTTC.

The CDR3 DNA is TGTGCCAGCAGCTTAGATCAGGGTGCCTACGAGCAGTACTTC. This sequence encodes CASSLDQGAYEQYF. The chain links TRBV7-2 to TRBJ2-7; tentative D call: TRBD1 (5 bases). The V gene lost 1 base and the J gene lost 2 bases, with 9 bases spanning the gap. Germline CDR1 reads SGHTA; CDR2 reads FQGNSA. The CDR3 loop spans 14 amino acids.

This clonotype has ten or more counts. This chain uses TRBV5-1 with TRBJ1-2; D is perhaps TRBD1 (5 bases). The CDR3 has 16 residues. Germline V lookup: CDR1 SGHRS, CDR2 YFSETQ. The germline V and J ends were trimmed by 1 base and 1 base, with 14 bases remaining between them. CDR3 loop: CASSLFQGGNNYGYTF. CDR3 nucleotide sequence: TGCGCCAGCAGCTTGTTCCAGGGAGGGAATAACTATGGCTACACCTTC.